The present TCR beta chain was sequenced within a study of identical twins. TCRdb reprocessed the 5' RACE reads with MiXCR, giving one entry per CDR3 protein. The data show some 660,000 distinct CDR3 sequences, around 8.3% seen once. The CDR3 covers 14 residues. The V and J ends lost 3 bases and 7 bases respectively, with 15 bases between them. CDR1 is DFQATT and CDR2 is SNEGSKA in the germline V gene (reference sequence). This clonotype was picked up a small number of times. This sample was also put to use in a study of yellow fever vaccine responses in identical twins.

The source of this sequence is a woman aged 18-35 years in good health. This chain uses TRBV20-1 with TRBJ2-2, with D possibly matching TRBD1 (6 bases). The material sequenced was PBMCs. CDR3 nucleotide sequence: TGCAGTGCTAGTCTGCAGGGGATTGGCGGGGAGCTGTTTTTT. Translation gives CSASLQGIGGELFF.